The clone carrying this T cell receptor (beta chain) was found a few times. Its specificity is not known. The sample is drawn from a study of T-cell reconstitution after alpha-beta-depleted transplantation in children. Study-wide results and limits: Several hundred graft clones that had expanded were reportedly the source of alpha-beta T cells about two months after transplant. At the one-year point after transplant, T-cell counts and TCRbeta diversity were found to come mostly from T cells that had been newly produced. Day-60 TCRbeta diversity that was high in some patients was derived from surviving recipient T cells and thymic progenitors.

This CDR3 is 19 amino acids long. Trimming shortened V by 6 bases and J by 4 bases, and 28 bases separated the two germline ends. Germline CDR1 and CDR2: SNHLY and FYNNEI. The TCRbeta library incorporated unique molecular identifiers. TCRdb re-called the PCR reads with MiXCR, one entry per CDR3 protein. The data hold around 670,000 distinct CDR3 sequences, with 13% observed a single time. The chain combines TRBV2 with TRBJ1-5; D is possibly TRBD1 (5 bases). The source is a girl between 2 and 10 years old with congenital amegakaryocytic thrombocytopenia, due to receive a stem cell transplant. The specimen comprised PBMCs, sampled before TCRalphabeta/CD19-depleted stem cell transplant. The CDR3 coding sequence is TGTGCCAGCAGGCCGGGGGTCAGCGCGTCGTATGGAATTAATCAGCCCCAGCATTTT. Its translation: CASRPGVSASYGINQPQHF.